This T cell receptor beta chain was sequenced during a study of T cell responses to AZD1222 COVID-19 vaccine. Measured with immunoSEQ multiplex PCR; TCRdb has only the in-frame clones, and not every one. Of roughly 110,000 clones listed, approximately 89% are singletons. The CDR3 is 15 amino acids. Per germline, CDR1 SGHRS and CDR2 YFSETQ. The ends lost 4 bases at V and 2 bases at J; junction bases unmatched: 9. The rearrangement joins TRBV5-1 to TRBJ2-7; TRBD1 aligns across 7 bases. The TCR comes from an adult in good health. The sample consisted of peripheral blood, taken on day 0 of AZD1222 vaccination. CDR3 nucleotide sequence: TGCGCCAGCAGCGTAGACAGGGTACCTACCTACGAGCAGTACTTC. Protein sequence: CASSVDRVPTYEQYF.